The 32 T cell receptor beta chains given below trace back to one sample, sequenced in a study of blood T cell repertoires in COVID-19. The method was immunoSEQ multiplex PCR; TCRdb's version includes in-frame clones alone and lacks a portion of them. This table has about 150,000 clones, under 90% appearing once. The sequenced sample consisted of peripheral blood. These receptor sequences come from a man aged 60-69 years with acute or convalescent COVID-19.

V and J are TRBV6-6 and TRBJ2-3; 10 positions match TRBD1. J gave up 5 bases and V 2 bases, and 4 bases lay outside the gene matches. Germline CDR1 MNHNY, CDR2 SVGAGI (reference sequence). This CDR3 region has 15 residues. The CDR3 DNA reads as TGTGCCAGCAGTTACCAGGGACAGGGGCAAGATACGCAGTATTTT. Its translation: CASSYQGQGQDTQYF.

The chain is built from TRBV19 and TRBJ2-7, with 9 positions matching TRBD2. The CDR3 totals 15 residues. CDR1 is LNHDA, CDR2 SQIVND, per germline (reference sequence). J gave up 2 bases and V 3 bases, and 5 bases lay outside the gene matches. CDR3 DNA: TGTGCCAGTAGTATCACGACTAGCGGAACCTACGAGCAGTACTTC. Protein product: CASSITTSGTYEQYF.

CDR3 DNA: TGCGCCAGCCGAGGGCCTGGGTCTAATGAAAAACTGTTTTTT. Protein: CASRGPGSNEKLFF. The chain links TRBV5-1 to TRBJ1-4; D unclear. Germline CDR1 and CDR2: SGHRS and YFSETQ. CDR3 length: 14 amino acids. V shed 7 bases and J shed 3 bases, with 13 bases lying between them.

The sample holds a few counts of this clone. The V gene is TRBV21-1, the J gene TRBJ1-1; the D call of TRBD1 is as the table states it, not checked on the DNA. TRBV21-1 is assigned pseudogene status. CDR3 size: 18 residues. The CDR3 DNA reads as TGTGCCAGCAGCAAAAATTTTTGGGGCGCTCCTTTGAACACTGAAGCTTTCTTT. Its protein is CASSKNFWGAPLNTEAFF.

The chain recombines TRBV12-2 with TRBJ1-5; TRBD1 reflects the table's D call only, with no check against the DNA. TRBV12-2 is listed as a pseudogene. The CDR3 has 16 amino acids. The CDR3 DNA reads TGTGCAAGTCGCTTAGGGTTGGGGCCAAACAATCAGCCCCAGCATTTT. Protein sequence: CASRLGLGPNNQPQHF.

The chain has TRBV9 and TRBJ2-7, with a possible D match to TRBD2 (6 bases). V was cut by 0 bases and J by 7 bases, with 17 bases left in between. The germline CDR1 and CDR2 sequences are SGDLS and YYNGEE. The CDR3 extends over 15 amino acids. The CDR3 spells CASSVATVLGGEQYF. CDR3 DNA sequence: TGTGCCAGCAGCGTAGCAACTGTGCTTGGAGGGGAGCAGTACTTC.

The chain uses TRBV7-3 and TRBJ1-5, with TRBD1 matching 8 bases. Trimming at V came to 5 bases and at J to 5 bases, leaving 2 bases not matched to a gene. The CDR3 has 13 amino acids. CDR1 and CDR2 from the germline V gene are SGHTA and FQGTGA. The CDR3 DNA is TGTGCCAGCAGCCCGGACAGGGATCAGCCCCAGCATTTT. It encodes CASSPDRDQPQHF.

The chain couples TRBV6-6 to TRBJ2-5; no clear D. Germline CDR1 is MNHNY and CDR2 is SVGAGI (reference sequence). The CDR3 is 12 residues long. Trimming cost V 4 bases and J 2 bases, with 5 bases left between them. The CDR3 nucleotides are TGTGCCAGCAGTTCAACTCAAGAGACCCAGTACTTC. Its protein is CASSSTQETQYF.

As to this clone: Within the sample, other DNA sequences also encode this same CDR3. The rearrangement uses TRBV30 and TRBJ2-5; weak D call: TRBD2 (6 bases). The CDR3 is made up of 13 amino acids. Trimming stripped 0 bases from V and 5 bases from J, with 10 bases between. Germline CDR1 reads GTSNPN; CDR2 reads SVGIG (reference sequence). The chain's CDR3 is CAWSVGGRETQYF. The CDR3 DNA sequence: TGTGCCTGGAGTGTGGGGGGTCGGGAGACCCAGTACTTC.

The chain employs TRBV11-2 and TRBJ2-2, with a tentative D call TRBD1 (5 bases). Germline values: CDR1 SGHAT, CDR2 FQNNGV. V lost 5 bases and J 6 bases, leaving 10 bases between the germline ends. The CDR3 is made up of 13 amino acids. The CDR3 bases are TGTGCCAGCAGCCCAGGGTTGGCCGGGGAGCTGTTTTTT. It yields the protein CASSPGLAGELFF.

The chain carries TRBV3-1 (or the pseudogene TRBV3-2) and TRBJ2-1; TRBD2 might be the D (5 bases). Trimming left V 1 base short and J 0 bases short, with 7 bases between. Germline CDR1 reads LGHDT; CDR2 reads YNNKEL (reference sequence). This CDR3 region has 15 residues. The CDR3: CASSQGRSSYNEQFF. CDR3 in DNA: TGTGCCAGCAGCCAAGGGAGGAGCTCCTACAATGAGCAGTTCTTC.

V is TRBV4-1 and J is TRBJ2-7; the D gene is possibly TRBD2 (5 bases). Germline V gene sequence: CDR1 MGHRA, CDR2 YSYEKL. CDR3 size: 18 residues. The V gene lost 0 bases and the J gene lost 0 bases, with 18 bases spanning the gap. The CDR3 DNA reads TGCGCCAGCAGCCAAGACCTCACAACTAGAGGGAGCTCCTACGAGCAGTACTTC. It is translated as CASSQDLTTRGSSYEQYF.

The chain has TRBV15 and TRBJ1-1, with D possibly TRBD1 on 5 matching bases. The ends were cut back, 9 bases at V and 4 bases at J, with 15 bases in the middle. The CDR3 runs to 13 residues. Germline V gene data show CDR1 as LNHNV and CDR2 as YYDKDF (reference sequence). The CDR3 loop reads CATGPRWGTEAFF. The CDR3 coding sequence is TGTGCCACGGGGCCGCGATGGGGCACTGAAGCTTTCTTT.

The rearrangement joins TRBV6-2 or TRBV6-3 to TRBJ1-4, with D unresolved. The CDR3 runs to 15 residues. V lost 3 bases and J 7 bases, leaving 15 bases between the germline ends. Germline CDR1 reads MNHEY; CDR2 reads SVGEGT. The CDR3 protein is CASSYTGVGSEKLFF. In nucleotides, the CDR3 is TGTGCCAGCAGTTATACCGGGGTCGGGAGTGAAAAACTGTTTTTT.

The V call is TRBV6-2 or TRBV6-3, the J call TRBJ2-1, with TRBD2 as a possible D gene (6 bases). V was trimmed by 4 bases and J by 5 bases, leaving 12 bases between them. Germline loops: CDR1 MNHEY, CDR2 SVGEGT. There are 14 residues in the CDR3. CDR3 sequence: CASSSLAVDNEQFF. In DNA, the CDR3 is TGTGCCAGCAGTTCACTAGCTGTCGACAATGAGCAGTTCTTC.

The V call is TRBV15, the J call TRBJ1-4; TRBD1 might be the D (6 bases). V lost 2 bases to trimming and J lost 8 bases, with 15 bases between them. This CDR3 comprises 15 residues. The germline gives CDR1 LNHNV, CDR2 YYDKDF (reference sequence). The CDR3 is CATSRTRGAEEKLFF. The DNA of the CDR3 is TGTGCCACCAGCAGAACCCGGGGGGCCGAGGAAAAACTGTTTTTT.

The chain links TRBV7-8 to TRBJ2-5; the match to TRBD1 covers 10 bases. The CDR3 runs to 16 residues. Germline values: CDR1 SGHVS, CDR2 FQNEAQ. V was clipped by 6 bases and J by 5 bases; unmatched bases: 12. Here the CDR3 reads CASRPTGTGVGETQYF. Written as DNA, the CDR3 is TGTGCCAGCAGGCCCACCGGGACAGGGGTAGGGGAGACCCAGTACTTC.

This clone was observed a few times. The chain joins TRBV6-1 to TRBJ2-3; D might be TRBD2 (6 bases). In germline, CDR1 is MNHNS, CDR2 SASEGT. The CDR3 has 19 amino acids. With 2 bases removed from V and 0 bases from J, the gap between germline ends came to 21 bases. This CDR3 reads CASSELGRGYASSTDTQYF. DNA for the CDR3: TGTGCCAGCAGTGAATTGGGTCGGGGGTACGCCTCTAGCACAGATACGCAGTATTTT.

This rearrangement joins TRBV10-3 to TRBJ2-1, with 12 bases aligning to TRBD2. Germline-derived CDR1 and CDR2 are ENHRY and SYGVKD. The V segment lost 5 bases and the J segment 0 bases; nucleotides outside the gene matches: 11. The CDR3 contains 19 residues. The CDR3 coding sequence is TGTGCCATCAGTCCTCGGACTAGCGGGAATTCGAGCTCCTACAATGAGCAGTTCTTC. Protein product: CAISPRTSGNSSSYNEQFF.

This chain uses TRBV6-5 with TRBJ2-7; 10 bases line up with TRBD2. V was clipped by 6 bases and J by 1 base; unmatched bases: 3. This CDR3 contains 14 residues. The germline V gene has CDR1 MNHEY and CDR2 SVGAGI. The CDR3 loop reads CASRGSGRSYEQYF. In nucleotides, the CDR3 is TGTGCCAGCAGGGGTAGCGGGAGGTCCTACGAGCAGTACTTC.

J is TRBJ1-4 and V is TRBV3-1 (or the pseudogene TRBV3-2), with D perhaps matching TRBD1 (6 bases). V was trimmed by 3 bases and J by 8 bases, leaving 10 bases between them. The germline V gene encodes CDR1 LGHDT and CDR2 YNNKEL (reference sequence). CDR3 length equals 13 residues. The CDR3 sequence: CASSQVQGEKLFF. Here the CDR3 DNA reads TGTGCCAGCAGCCAGGTACAGGGCGAAAAACTGTTTTTT.

This chain links TRBV19 with TRBJ2-7, with 8 bases that match TRBD1. Germline trimming cut 6 bases from V and 9 bases from J; bases unmatched to any gene: 13. Germline V gene sequence: CDR1 LNHDA, CDR2 SQIVND (reference sequence). The CDR3 totals 14 residues. This CDR3 reads CASRPGQGAGGQYF. As DNA, the CDR3 is TGTGCCAGTAGGCCCGGCCAGGGGGCGGGCGGGCAGTACTTC.

The gene calls are TRBV6-1 and TRBJ2-1; TRBD1 might be the D (6 bases). The CDR3 loop spans 15 amino acids. Germline V gives CDR1 MNHNS, CDR2 SASEGT. The V gene lost 1 base and the J gene lost 2 bases, with 9 bases spanning the gap. CDR3 DNA: TGTGCCAGCAGTGAAGGACAGGTAGCCTACAATGAGCAGTTCTTC. Protein sequence: CASSEGQVAYNEQFF.

In its sample, this clone was seen a few times. This chain links TRBV28 with TRBJ1-2; D is unclear. The CDR3 runs to 13 residues. V was shortened by 6 bases and J by 2 bases, with 10 bases between the two germline ends. The germline CDR1 and CDR2 sequences are MDHEN and SYDVKM. CDR3 in DNA: TGTGCCAGCAGGCCGACATCCAACTATGGCTACACCTTC. Translated, it gives CASRPTSNYGYTF.

The chain couples TRBV5-1 to TRBJ1-2, with TRBD1 as a possible D gene (6 bases). The CDR3 runs to 15 residues. Germline loops: CDR1 SGHRS, CDR2 YFSETQ. V was clipped by 3 bases and J by 8 bases, with 20 bases between them. The CDR3 is CASSSIQGRNMGYTF. CDR3 coding DNA: TGCGCCAGCAGCTCCATACAGGGAAGGAATATGGGCTACACCTTC.

J is TRBJ1-1 and V is TRBV6-5, with a tentative D call TRBD1 (5 bases). V lost 4 bases and J 0 bases, leaving 15 bases between the germline ends. Per the germline V gene, CDR1 is MNHEY and CDR2 is SVGAGI. The CDR3 extends over 16 amino acids. CDR3 region: CASSSLGGKMNTEAFF. Written as DNA, the CDR3 is TGTGCCAGCAGTTCTCTGGGGGGGAAAATGAACACTGAAGCTTTCTTT.

The chain is built from TRBV5-4 and TRBJ1-6; maybe TRBD1 (5 bases). The V gene lost 5 bases and the J gene lost 3 bases, with 12 bases spanning the gap. This CDR3 is built from 15 residues. Per germline, CDR1 SGHNT and CDR2 YYREEE (reference sequence). CDR3 coding DNA: TGTGCCAGCAGTCGCGGAGGGGACTATAATTCACCCCTCCACTTT. This codes for CASSRGGDYNSPLHF.

This chain joins TRBV5-1 and TRBJ2-3; D not resolved. The CDR3 sequence is 13 residues long. The germline CDR1 and CDR2 sequences are SGHRS and YFSETQ. Trimming shortened V by 4 bases and J by 1 base, and 7 bases separated the two germline ends. The CDR3 reads CASSRTGTDTQYF. DNA for the CDR3: TGCGCCAGCAGCAGAACAGGCACAGATACGCAGTATTTT.

V gene TRBV7-2 combines with J gene TRBJ2-1; 11 bases are a match to TRBD2. Unmatched junction bases numbered 5, after V lost 3 bases and J lost 10 bases. CDR3 length equals 14 residues. Germline CDR1 SGHTA, CDR2 FQGNSA. CDR3 residues: CASSLDSGRDEQFF. CDR3 in DNA: TGTGCCAGCAGCTTGGATAGCGGGAGGGACGAGCAGTTCTTC. Combining the CDR3 with reference TRBV7-2 and TRBJ2-1 gives the whole variable domain GAGVSQSPSNKVTEKGKDVELRCDPISGHTALYWYRQSLGQGLEFLIYFQGNSAPDKSGLPSDRFSAERTGGSVSTLTIQRTQQEDSAVYLCASSLDSGRDEQFFGPGTRLTVL.

This clone was seen once. The rearrangement links TRBV29-1 to TRBJ1-2, with 11 bases aligning to TRBD1. The CDR3 contains 18 residues. CDR1 SQVTM and CDR2 ANQGSEA come from the germline V gene. J lost 7 bases, V lost 0 bases, and 16 bases had no gene match. CDR3 sequence reads: CSVEEKLGGTGGLGGYTF. The CDR3 DNA sequence: TGCAGCGTTGAAGAAAAACTAGGAGGGACAGGGGGTTTGGGTGGCTACACCTTC.

V gene TRBV15 combines with J gene TRBJ2-7; 9 nucleotides agree with TRBD1. The junction had 9 bases not matched to a gene; V was cut back by 0 bases and J by 6 bases. The CDR3 runs to 16 residues. CDR1 is LNHNV, CDR2 YYDKDF, per germline (reference sequence). CDR3 loop: CATSRDPPGQGGEQYF. The CDR3 region has the DNA TGTGCCACCAGCAGAGACCCGCCGGGACAGGGAGGCGAGCAGTACTTC.

This sequence joins TRBV5-1 and TRBJ1-4; a weak D match, TRBD1 (6 bases). The germline CDR1 and CDR2 sequences are SGHRS and YFSETQ. The CDR3 extends over 15 amino acids. Trimming shortened V by 4 bases and J by 7 bases, and 17 bases separated the two germline ends. In DNA, the CDR3 is TGCGCCAGCAGCCCCGGACAGAACAGAGGTGAAAAACTGTTTTTT. It encodes CASSPGQNRGEKLFF.